This is a list of T cell receptor beta chains from one sample in a study of identifying expanded T cells in peripheral blood. Assay used: immunoSEQ multiplex PCR; TCRdb lists only in-frame clones, some missing. The sample holds 100,000 or so clones, around nine tenths seen once. The sample comprised blood. These receptor sequences come from a person between 18 and 75 years old in good health. Each CDR3 is given with its conserved first and last residue. A D gene is named only where the DNA matches it firmly. Some rows have no size entry. The others give once, few or many, or a class for an expanded clone.

D gene	J gene	CDR3 length	V gene	clone size	CDR3 protein	CDR3 DNA
TRBD2	TRBJ2-7	14	TRBV4-2	-	CASTPGAAGGEQYF	TGTGCCAGCACGCCTGGTGCAGCGGGGGGCGAGCAGTACTTC
-	TRBJ1-1	15	TRBV6-5	once	CASTKRGDQNTEAFF	TGTGCCAGCACCAAAAGGGGAGACCAGAACACTGAAGCTTTCTTT
-	TRBJ2-3	19	TRBV27	-	CASGEVKKATLSSTDTQYF	TGTGCCAGCGGCGAGGTGAAAAAGGCCACCCTTAGTAGCACAGATACGCAGTATTTT
-	TRBJ1-5	12	TRBV7-9	-	CASSYVNQPQHF	TGTGCCAGCAGCTATGTCAATCAGCCCCAGCATTTT
-	TRBJ2-7	15	TRBV19	-	CASSIRHSGLYEQYF	TGTGCCAGTAGTATCCGACACTCCGGCCTCTACGAGCAGTACTTC
TRBD1	TRBJ1-4	16	TRBV6-6	-	CASRLGGRHLDEKLFF	TGTGCCAGCAGACTAGGGGGCAGGCATCTGGATGAAAAACTGTTTTTT
TRBD1	TRBJ2-7	13	TRBV6-5	-	CASSSDRDGEQYF	TGTGCCAGCAGTTCCGACAGGGATGGCGAGCAGTACTTC
-	TRBJ1-4	13	TRBV5-1	-	CASSLGGNEKLFF	TGCGCCAGCAGCTTGGGTGGTAATGAAAAACTGTTTTTT
-	TRBJ1-2	15	TRBV6-5	-	CASRGVGEFNYGYTF	TGTGCCAGCAGGGGCGTTGGGGAATTTAACTATGGCTACACCTTC
TRBD1	TRBJ1-1	13	TRBV7-9	-	CASSLVGTDEAFF	TGTGCCAGCAGCTTAGTGGGGACAGATGAAGCTTTCTTT
TRBD2	TRBJ2-1	16	TRBV6-6	-	CASSYSPGTMINEQFF	TGTGCCAGCAGTTACTCCCCCGGGACTATGATCAATGAGCAGTTCTTC
TRBD2	TRBJ2-7	17	TRBV28	-	CASTGASAGGSSYEQYF	TGTGCCAGCACGGGGGCTAGCGCGGGGGGCTCCTCCTACGAGCAGTACTTC
-	TRBJ1-2	14	TRBV9	once	CASSVVSANYGYTF	TGTGCCAGCAGCGTAGTATCAGCAAACTATGGCTACACCTTC
-	TRBJ2-7	15	TRBV5-1	once	CASSPSGLWSYEQYF	TGCGCCAGCAGCCCGTCTGGTCTATGGTCCTACGAGCAGTACTTC
-	TRBJ1-2	13	TRBV6-5	-	CASSYFASHGYTF	TGTGCCAGCAGTTACTTTGCCTCCCATGGCTACACCTTC
-	TRBJ1-1	15	TRBV4-2	-	CASSQFRAVNTEAFF	TGTGCCAGCAGCCAATTCAGGGCGGTTAACACTGAAGCTTTCTTT
-	TRBJ1-4	16	TRBV10-3	few	CAISSGRGRGNEKLFF	TGTGCCATCAGTAGCGGACGGGGGAGGGGAAATGAAAAACTGTTTTTT
-	TRBJ2-7	17	TRBV10-3	-	CAISAPSNTGASYEQYF	TGTGCCATCAGTGCCCCCTCCAACACGGGGGCCTCCTACGAGCAGTACTTC
TRBD1	TRBJ1-2	14	TRBV6-5	once	CASRGTGSNYGYTF	TGTGCCAGCAGAGGGACAGGTTCTAACTATGGCTACACCTTC
-	TRBJ2-5	12	TRBV27	-	CASSFEKSIWYF	TGTGCCAGCAGTTTCGAGAAGAGTATCTGGTACTTC
TRBD2	TRBJ2-1	15	TRBV6-6	-	CASSLLAGVVDEQFF	TGTGCCAGCAGTTTACTAGCGGGGGTTGTGGATGAGCAGTTCTTC
-	TRBJ2-7	17	TRBV4-1	-	CASSLSTLTLSGYEQYF	TGCGCCAGCAGCCTCTCTACCCTGACCCTATCCGGCTACGAGCAGTACTTC
-	TRBJ2-5	11	TRBV5-1	-	CASSAQETQYF	TGCGCCAGCAGCGCACAAGAGACCCAGTACTTC
TRBD2	TRBJ2-5	17	TRBV7-2	-	CASSLGLGGTSGATQYF	TGTGCCAGCAGCTTAGGTTTGGGAGGGACTAGCGGCGCCACCCAGTACTTC